The rows below give T cell receptor beta chains drawn from one sample of a study of T cell responses to AZD1222 COVID-19 vaccine. Method: immunoSEQ multiplex PCR; TCRdb's copy keeps in-frame clones and lacks some. The sample shows more than 130,000 clones, about nine tenths of them seen only once. Source: peripheral blood, taken on day 0 of AZD1222 vaccination. These receptors all come from an adult in good health. The CDR3 runs from the conserved cysteine through the conserved F or W. D genes are given only for firm matches. Only part of the rows carry a size: once, few, many, or a class if the clone is expanded.

j_call: TRBJ2-1
clone_size: -
d_call: -
v_call: TRBV19
cdr3_nt: TGTGCCAGTAGTATATCCCTAGCCCGGGAGTACAATGAGCAGTTCTTC
cdr3_aa: CASSISLAREYNEQFF

j_call: TRBJ2-5
clone_size: -
d_call: -
v_call: TRBV14
cdr3_nt: TGTGCCAGCAGCCAAGATCTCGGAGAGACCCAGTACTTC
cdr3_aa: CASSQDLGETQYF

j_call: TRBJ2-7
clone_size: once
d_call: -
v_call: TRBV18
cdr3_nt: TGTGCCAGCTCACCGACGGGGGTATACGAGCAGTACTTC
cdr3_aa: CASSPTGVYEQYF

j_call: TRBJ2-2
clone_size: few
d_call: TRBD2
v_call: TRBV5-1
cdr3_nt: TGCGCCAGCAGCCTAGGCACTAGCGGAGGATTCACCGGGGAGCTGTTTTTT
cdr3_aa: CASSLGTSGGFTGELFF

j_call: TRBJ2-5
clone_size: once
d_call: TRBD2
v_call: TRBV20-1
cdr3_nt: TGCAGTGCTAGTCCCCCCCAGCGGGGGGGCCCAGAGACCCAGTACTTC
cdr3_aa: CSASPPQRGGPETQYF

j_call: TRBJ1-2
clone_size: -
d_call: TRBD1
v_call: TRBV29-1
cdr3_nt: TGCAGCGTTGAAGATCGCGGGACAGGGCCATACACCAATGGCTACACCTTC
cdr3_aa: CSVEDRGTGPYTNGYTF

j_call: TRBJ2-3
clone_size: -
d_call: TRBD2
v_call: TRBV10-3
cdr3_nt: TGTGCCATCACCATAGCGGGAGACACAGATACGCAGTATTTT
cdr3_aa: CAITIAGDTDTQYF

j_call: TRBJ1-2
clone_size: -
d_call: TRBD1
v_call: TRBV4-2
cdr3_nt: TGTGCCAGCAGCCAATTGGGACAGGAGTATGGCTACACCTTC
cdr3_aa: CASSQLGQEYGYTF

j_call: TRBJ2-3
clone_size: -
d_call: TRBD2
v_call: TRBV9
cdr3_nt: TGTGCCAGCAGCGTCCGGACTAGCGGGAGAGCAGATACGCAGTATTTT
cdr3_aa: CASSVRTSGRADTQYF

j_call: TRBJ1-1
clone_size: few
d_call: -
v_call: TRBV28
cdr3_nt: TGTGCCAGCAGTAGTTATACATCGGTGGGCACTGAAGCTTTCTTT
cdr3_aa: CASSSYTSVGTEAFF

j_call: TRBJ2-7
clone_size: -
d_call: TRBD2
v_call: TRBV7-2
cdr3_nt: TGTGCCAGCAGCTTAGGGGCGGGAGGGCCGGAGGAGCAGTACTTC
cdr3_aa: CASSLGAGGPEEQYF

j_call: TRBJ2-1
clone_size: -
d_call: TRBD2
v_call: TRBV4-2
cdr3_nt: TGTGCCAGCAGCCCGGGACTAGCGGGAGGCTTAGGGCAGTTCTTC
cdr3_aa: CASSPGLAGGLGQFF

j_call: TRBJ2-6
clone_size: -
d_call: TRBD1
v_call: TRBV18
cdr3_nt: TGTGCCAGCTCACCACCCCTGGGACAGGGACCCGGGGCCAACGTCCTGACTTTC
cdr3_aa: CASSPPLGQGPGANVLTF

j_call: TRBJ2-2
clone_size: -
d_call: -
v_call: TRBV3-1/TRBV3-2
cdr3_nt: TGTGCCAGCAGCCAAGATCTCCAAGATGGATGGACCGGGGAGCTGTTTTTT
cdr3_aa: CASSQDLQDGWTGELFF

j_call: TRBJ2-2
clone_size: -
d_call: -
v_call: TRBV9
cdr3_nt: TGTGCCAGCAGCGTGATAGTCACCGGGGAGCTGTTTTTT
cdr3_aa: CASSVIVTGELFF

j_call: TRBJ2-6
clone_size: few
d_call: -
v_call: TRBV4-1
cdr3_nt: TGCGCCAGCAGCCAAGGTGGCAGGGGCCGGACTGGGGCCAACGTCCTGACTTTC
cdr3_aa: CASSQGGRGRTGANVLTF

j_call: TRBJ2-7
clone_size: -
d_call: -
v_call: TRBV28
cdr3_nt: TGTGCCATCTGGGGTAAAGAGTCCTACGAGCAGTACTTC
cdr3_aa: CAIWGKESYEQYF

j_call: TRBJ2-1
clone_size: -
d_call: TRBD2
v_call: TRBV6-5
cdr3_nt: TGTGCCAGCCGGGGGGAACACGGGGGATACAATGAGCAGTTCTTC
cdr3_aa: CASRGEHGGYNEQFF

j_call: TRBJ1-2
clone_size: many
d_call: TRBD1
v_call: TRBV6-6
cdr3_nt: TGTGCCAGCAGTTCCCGGACAGGGGGGCTTTATGGCTACACCTTC
cdr3_aa: CASSSRTGGLYGYTF

j_call: TRBJ1-5
clone_size: -
d_call: -
v_call: TRBV6-5
cdr3_nt: TGTGCCAGCAGTCTCTCCAGCTCCTATCAGCCCCAGCATTTT
cdr3_aa: CASSLSSSYQPQHF

j_call: TRBJ1-2
clone_size: -
d_call: TRBD1
v_call: TRBV5-6
cdr3_nt: TGTGCCAGCAGCCCTTGGGTTTTACAGGGGTATGACTATGGCTACACCTTC
cdr3_aa: CASSPWVLQGYDYGYTF

j_call: TRBJ2-1
clone_size: -
d_call: -
v_call: TRBV30
cdr3_nt: TGTGCCTGGATGCGGGCGGGGAGTCTCGGTGAGCAGTTCTTC
cdr3_aa: CAWMRAGSLGEQFF

j_call: TRBJ1-1
clone_size: -
d_call: TRBD1
v_call: TRBV25-1
cdr3_nt: TGTGCCAGCAGTGAACCTCGACAGGGGGCTGAAGCTTTCTTT
cdr3_aa: CASSEPRQGAEAFF

j_call: TRBJ2-1
clone_size: -
d_call: TRBD1
v_call: TRBV11-3
cdr3_nt: TGTGCCAGCAGGGCACAGGGGGCGACATACAATGAGCAGTTCTTC
cdr3_aa: CASRAQGATYNEQFF

j_call: TRBJ2-7
clone_size: -
d_call: -
v_call: TRBV5-1
cdr3_nt: TGCGCCAGCAGCTTTTCGAGAGGTTTAGCCTACGAGCAGTACTTC
cdr3_aa: CASSFSRGLAYEQYF

j_call: TRBJ2-7
clone_size: -
d_call: -
v_call: TRBV7-9
cdr3_nt: TGTGCCAGCAGCCAGTCTTCCTACGAGCAGTACTTC
cdr3_aa: CASSQSSYEQYF

j_call: TRBJ1-6
clone_size: -
d_call: -
v_call: TRBV3-1/TRBV3-2
cdr3_nt: TGTGCCAGCAGCCAAGATAGAGAGGGACACCATAATTCACTCCTCCACTTT
cdr3_aa: CASSQDREGHHNSLLHF

j_call: TRBJ1-1
clone_size: -
d_call: TRBD1
v_call: TRBV20-1
cdr3_nt: TGCAGTGCTAACCGGGACAGAGAAGCTTTCTTT
cdr3_aa: CSANRDREAFF

j_call: TRBJ1-6
clone_size: -
d_call: TRBD1
v_call: TRBV6-5
cdr3_nt: TGTGCCAGCAGCCCGGACAGGTGGGATAATTCACCCCTCCACTTT
cdr3_aa: CASSPDRWDNSPLHF

j_call: TRBJ2-2
clone_size: few
d_call: -
v_call: TRBV24-1
cdr3_nt: TGTGCCACCAGTGAAAACAGGGACACCGGGGAGCTGTTTTTT
cdr3_aa: CATSENRDTGELFF

j_call: TRBJ1-2
clone_size: -
d_call: -
v_call: TRBV7-2
cdr3_nt: TGTGCCAGCAGCCCTCTGAACGGCTACACCTTC
cdr3_aa: CASSPLNGYTF

j_call: TRBJ2-5
clone_size: few
d_call: -
v_call: TRBV28
cdr3_nt: TGTGCCAGCAGTACCTTAGAGACCCAGTACTTC
cdr3_aa: CASSTLETQYF

j_call: TRBJ2-5
clone_size: -
d_call: TRBD1
v_call: TRBV13
cdr3_nt: TGTGCCAGCAGCTTGGAGGACAGGCTAGAGACCCAGTACTTC
cdr3_aa: CASSLEDRLETQYF

j_call: TRBJ2-1
clone_size: -
d_call: -
v_call: TRBV6-4
cdr3_nt: TGTGCCAGCAGTGTAAGCCGAAGCTCCTACAATGAGCAGTTCTTC
cdr3_aa: CASSVSRSSYNEQFF

j_call: TRBJ2-3
clone_size: -
d_call: TRBD1
v_call: TRBV7-2
cdr3_nt: TGTGCCAGCAGCCCTGATGGGACAGTTACAGATACGCAGTATTTT
cdr3_aa: CASSPDGTVTDTQYF

j_call: TRBJ2-3
clone_size: -
d_call: TRBD2
v_call: TRBV4-3
cdr3_nt: TGCGCCAGCAGCCAAAAGCCTAGCGGGTTAACAGATACGCAGTATTTT
cdr3_aa: CASSQKPSGLTDTQYF

j_call: TRBJ2-1
clone_size: -
d_call: TRBD2
v_call: TRBV18
cdr3_nt: TGTGCCAGCTCACCACCTAGCGGGAGGGTTCACAATGAGCAGTTCTTC
cdr3_aa: CASSPPSGRVHNEQFF

j_call: TRBJ1-2
clone_size: -
d_call: -
v_call: TRBV7-2
cdr3_nt: TGTGCCAGCAGCCTAGGACCGATTATTGACTACACCTTC
cdr3_aa: CASSLGPIIDYTF

j_call: TRBJ1-4
clone_size: -
d_call: -
v_call: TRBV27
cdr3_nt: TGTGCCAGCAGCGTGAACCTTAATGAAAAACTGTTTTTT
cdr3_aa: CASSVNLNEKLFF

j_call: TRBJ2-7
clone_size: -
d_call: TRBD2
v_call: TRBV9
cdr3_nt: TGTGCCAGCAGCGTAGAGGGCGGGGGGTCCTACGAGCAGTACTTC
cdr3_aa: CASSVEGGGSYEQYF

j_call: TRBJ2-1
clone_size: -
d_call: TRBD2
v_call: TRBV27
cdr3_nt: TGTGCCAGCAATGTAGCGGGTGGGGGGGGTGAGCAGTTCTTC
cdr3_aa: CASNVAGGGGEQFF

j_call: TRBJ1-2
clone_size: -
d_call: TRBD1
v_call: TRBV25-1
cdr3_nt: TGTGCCAGCAGTTTAACTGGGACAGCAGCTAACTATGGCTACACCTTC
cdr3_aa: CASSLTGTAANYGYTF

j_call: TRBJ2-1
clone_size: -
d_call: -
v_call: TRBV5-4
cdr3_nt: TGTGCCAGCAGCACCCCTAGACAAGGTGTATCGGGTGAGCAGTTCTTC
cdr3_aa: CASSTPRQGVSGEQFF

j_call: TRBJ2-7
clone_size: -
d_call: -
v_call: TRBV12-3/TRBV12-4
cdr3_nt: TGTGCCAGCAGTTTAGGAAGACTTGAGCAGTACTTC
cdr3_aa: CASSLGRLEQYF

j_call: TRBJ1-5
clone_size: -
d_call: -
v_call: TRBV28
cdr3_nt: TGTGCCAGCAGTTTACGCCACCTACTTAGCAATCAGCCCCAGCATTTT
cdr3_aa: CASSLRHLLSNQPQHF

j_call: TRBJ1-1
clone_size: -
d_call: -
v_call: TRBV3-1/TRBV3-2
cdr3_nt: TGTGCCAGCAGCCAGGGGGGGTGGGACACTGAAGCTTTCTTT
cdr3_aa: CASSQGGWDTEAFF

j_call: TRBJ2-1
clone_size: -
d_call: TRBD2
v_call: TRBV18
cdr3_nt: TGTGCCAGCTCCCTAAGCCGCTCTCTAGCGGGAGGGCGAGTAACTCACAATGAGCAGTTCTTC
cdr3_aa: CASSLSRSLAGGRVTHNEQFF

j_call: TRBJ2-1
clone_size: -
d_call: -
v_call: TRBV6-5
cdr3_nt: TGTGCCAGCAGTTACTCGAGCCCGGGGGATCACAATGAGCAGTTCTTC
cdr3_aa: CASSYSSPGDHNEQFF

j_call: TRBJ2-3
clone_size: -
d_call: -
v_call: TRBV5-4
cdr3_nt: TGTGCCAGCAGCTTGGCTAGTACAGTCCCAGATACGCAGTATTTT
cdr3_aa: CASSLASTVPDTQYF